These 22 T cell receptor beta chains were sequenced from one sample in a study of spatial heterogeneity in lung cancer (dated by TCRdb to between 2019 and 2020). Libraries were made using 5' RACE. For sequencing, a NextSeq 500 was employed. TCRdb ran its own pipeline on the public reads, namely fastp trimming at Q25 and MiXCR clone calling, and kept in-frame beta chains. Identical CDR3 proteins give one entry, which carries the most common genes and DNA. The sample table contains more than 95,000 distinct CDR3 sequences; only one count was recorded for 12% of them. The top ten clonotypes cover roughly 17% of the sample. The time point label for this specimen denotes: blood at routine non-recurrence follow-up after resection. Without any cell sorting, TCR sequencing was performed on whole RNA extracted either from tumor and nontumor lung tissue or from cryopreserved PBMC samples. The specimen was PBMCs, collected at follow-up. The source is a male donor with early-stage non-small cell lung cancer.

This clonotype came up a few times. The chain has TRBV2 and TRBJ2-6; 7 bases map to TRBD1. The CDR3 length is 16 residues. The ends lost 6 bases at V and 4 bases at J; junction bases unmatched: 9. The V gene's germline CDR1 is SNHLY and CDR2 FYNNEI. CDR3 sequence: CASRPLRGRGANVLTF. The CDR3 DNA sequence: TGTGCCAGCAGACCGCTAAGGGGGCGAGGGGCCAACGTCCTGACTTTC.

This sequence joins TRBV4-1 and TRBJ1-1, with D possibly being TRBD1 (6 bases). The germline gives CDR1 MGHRA, CDR2 YSYEKL. The V gene lost 4 bases and the J gene lost 0 bases, with 15 bases spanning the gap. This CDR3 is built from 16 residues. The CDR3 nucleotides read TGCGCCAGCAGCCCTCGAACAGGGTCCATGAACACTGAAGCTTTCTTT. This sequence encodes CASSPRTGSMNTEAFF.

This chain joins TRBV28 and TRBJ1-5; D unclear. Germline V gene data show CDR1 as MDHEN and CDR2 as SYDVKM. This CDR3 comprises 11 residues. With 6 bases removed from V and 1 base from J, the gap between germline ends came to 1 base. In nucleotides, the CDR3 is TGTGCCAGCAGGAGCAATCAGCCCCAGCATTTT. Its translation: CASRSNQPQHF.

This clonotype was observed a handful of times. This chain links TRBV24-1 with TRBJ2-7, with 9 bases identical to TRBD1. The V and J ends lost 4 bases and 5 bases, in that order; junction bases with no gene match: 5. Germline lookup yields CDR1 KGHDR and CDR2 SFDVKD. The CDR3 has 14 residues. In DNA form, the CDR3 reads TGTGCCACCAGTGACTCTACAGGGGGCCACGAGCAGTACTTC. Translation: CATSDSTGGHEQYF.

The table lists this clonotype with a few counts. The genes are TRBV7-9 and TRBJ2-3; 9 bases align to TRBD1. The CDR3 is made up of 15 amino acids. The V segment lost 4 bases and the J segment 5 bases; nucleotides outside the gene matches: 7. Looked up from germline, CDR1 is SEHNR and CDR2 is FQNEAQ (reference sequence). CDR3 region: CASSSPGQGRDTQYF. In nucleotides, the CDR3 is TGTGCCAGCAGCTCTCCGGGACAGGGTCGAGATACGCAGTATTTT.

The rearrangement links TRBV28 to TRBJ1-6, with TRBD1 identical over 7 bases. Germline assignment: CDR1 MDHEN and CDR2 SYDVKM. The CDR3 loop spans 14 amino acids. Trimming took 6 bases from V and 14 from J; bases not matched to a gene: 13. The CDR3 reads CASRMTGRNPSLHF. The CDR3, as DNA: TGTGCCAGCAGAATGACAGGGAGGAATCCCTCCCTCCACTTT.

This chain uses TRBV6-5 with TRBJ1-4; no definite D call. The V end was cut by 1 base, the J end by 8 bases, with 14 bases between. CDR1 is MNHEY and CDR2 is SVGAGI in the germline V gene. This CDR3 region has 15 residues. The CDR3 region has the DNA TGTGCCAGCAGTTACTATTTCGGGAGAGGGGAAAAACTGTTTTTT. Translated: CASSYYFGRGEKLFF.

This chain's CDR3 is CAIQGGFSEKLFF. CDR3 nucleotide sequence: TGTGCCATCCAAGGGGGGTTTAGTGAAAAACTGTTTTTT. The V gene is TRBV28, the J gene TRBJ1-4, with D perhaps TRBD1 (6 bases). The CDR3 sequence is 13 residues long. Per the germline V gene, CDR1 is MDHEN and CDR2 is SYDVKM. Trimming cost V 10 bases and J 7 bases, with 16 bases left between them.

There are a few counts of this clonotype. V gene TRBV7-9 combines with J gene TRBJ1-1, with D unclear. V shed 2 bases and J shed 7 bases, with 5 bases lying between them. This CDR3 has 11 residues. Germline V gene data show CDR1 as SEHNR and CDR2 as FQNEAQ (reference sequence). The CDR3 DNA follows: TGTGCCAGCAGCTTATTGGATGAAGCTTTCTTT. This encodes CASSLLDEAFF.

The chain carries TRBV15 and TRBJ1-6; D is undetermined. The CDR3 is 12 amino acids. Per the germline V gene, CDR1 is LNHNV and CDR2 is YYDKDF (reference sequence). Trimming pared 0 bases from V and 10 bases from J, leaving 4 bases between. The CDR3 sequence is CATSRDISPLHF. The CDR3 DNA reads as TGTGCCACCAGCAGAGATATCTCACCCCTCCACTTT.

This clonotype was picked up many times. This chain uses TRBV5-8 with TRBJ1-3; tentative D call: TRBD1 (5 bases). V shed 2 bases and J shed 3 bases, with 18 bases lying between them. Germline-derived CDR1 and CDR2 are SGHTS and YDEGEE. This CDR3 comprises 17 residues. The chain's CDR3 is CASSFGQGRFRGNTIYF. The DNA for the CDR3 is TGTGCCAGCAGCTTTGGGCAGGGAAGATTTCGTGGAAACACCATATATTTT.

This clonotype was counted at least ten times. The V call is TRBV28, the J call TRBJ2-5; 7 bases fit TRBD1. This CDR3 spans 14 amino acids. From germline, CDR1 is MDHEN and CDR2 SYDVKM. V dropped 3 bases and J dropped 1; count of bases not matched to a gene: 2. The CDR3 nucleotides are TGTGCCAGCAGTTTTAGGGACAGCCAAGAGACCCAGTACTTC. It specifies CASSFRDSQETQYF.

The chain combines TRBV10-3 with TRBJ2-7; 7 bases line up with TRBD1. Germline V lookup: CDR1 ENHRY, CDR2 SYGVKD. This CDR3 has 14 amino acids. V dropped 4 bases and J dropped 1; count of bases not matched to a gene: 4. The CDR3: CAISGGQKSYEQYF. CDR3 coding DNA: TGTGCCATCAGTGGGGGACAGAAGTCCTACGAGCAGTACTTC.

This chain uses TRBV5-6 with TRBJ2-3; 9 positions agree with TRBD2. The CDR3 sequence is 14 residues long. Germline V gene data show CDR1 as SGHDT and CDR2 as YYEEEE. The V gene end was trimmed by 4 bases and the J gene end by 4 bases; junction bases not matched to a gene: 4. CDR3 amino acids: CASSEAGGADTQYF. The DNA of the CDR3 is TGTGCCAGCAGCGAGGCGGGGGGGGCAGATACGCAGTATTTT.

This clonotype was detected only a few times. The gene calls are TRBV5-6 and TRBJ1-2, with D unresolved. The CDR3 consists of 15 residues. V lost 0 bases and J lost 4, with 13 bases in between. CDR1 is SGHDT, CDR2 YYEEEE, per germline. The CDR3 here is CASSLAPGSSYGYTF. The CDR3 DNA sequence: TGTGCCAGCAGCTTGGCCCCAGGATCCTCCTATGGCTACACCTTC.

A few counts support this clonotype. The chain couples TRBV7-2 to TRBJ2-3; D ambiguous. V was pared by 5 bases and J by 2 bases, with 14 bases between. The CDR3 is 15 amino acids. Germline loops: CDR1 SGHTA, CDR2 FQGNSA. CDR3 residues: CASSLTSLTTDTQYF. The CDR3 nucleotides read TGTGCCAGCAGCCTTACCAGTCTCACCACAGATACGCAGTATTTT.

CDR3: CASSLETGTYTF. The CDR3 nucleotides read TGTGCCAGCAGCTTGGAGACAGGGACCTACACCTTC. This chain links TRBV7-2 with TRBJ1-2; 7 bases are shared with TRBD1. With 3 bases clipped from V and 10 bases from J, the junction kept 5 bases outside the gene matches. This CDR3 region has 12 residues. Germline CDR1 and CDR2: SGHTA and FQGNSA.

This chain joins TRBV10-3 and TRBJ2-1, with 7 bases aligning to TRBD1. This CDR3 spans 14 amino acids. Germline V gives CDR1 ENHRY, CDR2 SYGVKD. The V segment lost 9 bases and the J segment 0 bases; nucleotides outside the gene matches: 5. This CDR3 is CAMWQGDSYNEQFF. The CDR3 DNA is TGTGCCATGTGGCAGGGGGACTCCTACAATGAGCAGTTCTTC.

The chain has TRBV12-5 and TRBJ2-1, with 10 bases matching TRBD1. The length of the CDR3 is 15 residues. Germline CDR1 reads LGHNT; CDR2 reads FRNRAP. The V and J ends lost 5 bases and 3 bases, in that order; junction bases with no gene match: 4. Here the CDR3 DNA reads TGTGCTAGTGGTCCGGGACAGGGGATCTACAATGAGCAGTTCTTC. Translated, it gives CASGPGQGIYNEQFF.

This clonotype came up a few times. V and J are TRBV24-1 and TRBJ1-5, with TRBD1 as a possible D gene (6 bases). V shed 5 bases and J shed 7 bases, with 11 bases lying between them. The CDR3 contains 13 residues. Germline lookup yields CDR1 KGHDR and CDR2 SFDVKD. The CDR3 region is CATSGAGEQPQHF. CDR3 sequence (DNA): TGTGCCACCAGTGGGGCAGGGGAGCAGCCCCAGCATTTT.

The sample holds a few counts of this clonotype. V is TRBV30 and J is TRBJ2-5, with D unclear. The CDR3 extends over 11 amino acids. V shed 5 bases and J shed 5 bases, with 9 bases lying between them. Looked up from germline, CDR1 is GTSNPN and CDR2 is SVGIG (reference sequence). CDR3 in DNA: TGTGCCTGGGGAGCCTTGGAGACCCAGTACTTC. Its protein is CAWGALETQYF.

This clonotype occurred a few times. The gene calls are TRBV5-4 and TRBJ2-7; D might be TRBD2 (5 bases). CDR3 size: 15 residues. Looked up from germline, CDR1 is SGHNT and CDR2 is YYREEE (reference sequence). V gave up 4 bases and J gave up 2 bases, with 16 bases separating them. The CDR3 region has the DNA TGTGCCAGCAGCCCGGGGTCTCGAGGTACCTACGAGCAGTACTTC. This gives the protein CASSPGSRGTYEQYF.